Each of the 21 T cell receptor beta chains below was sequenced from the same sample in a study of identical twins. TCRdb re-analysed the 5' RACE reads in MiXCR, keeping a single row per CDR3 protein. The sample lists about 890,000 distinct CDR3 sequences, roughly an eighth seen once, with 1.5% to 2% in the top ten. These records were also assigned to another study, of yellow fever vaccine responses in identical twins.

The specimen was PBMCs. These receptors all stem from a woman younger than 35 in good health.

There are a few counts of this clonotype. This CDR3 is CASSSLADYTDTQYF. CDR3 in DNA: TGTGCCAGCTCATCCCTAGCGGACTACACAGATACGCAGTATTTT. The rearrangement joins TRBV18 to TRBJ2-3; 7 nucleotides agree with TRBD2. This CDR3 contains 15 residues. Looked up from germline, CDR1 is KGHSH and CDR2 is LQKENI. The V and J ends lost 5 bases and 2 bases, in that order; junction bases with no gene match: 7. Based on the CDR3 plus reference TRBV18 and TRBJ2-3, the full variable domain is NAGVMQNPRHLVRRRGQEARLRCSPMKGHSHVYWYRQLPEEGLKFMVYLQKENIIDESGMPKERFSAEFPKEGPSILRIQQVVRGDSAAYFCASSSLADYTDTQYFGPGTRLTVL.

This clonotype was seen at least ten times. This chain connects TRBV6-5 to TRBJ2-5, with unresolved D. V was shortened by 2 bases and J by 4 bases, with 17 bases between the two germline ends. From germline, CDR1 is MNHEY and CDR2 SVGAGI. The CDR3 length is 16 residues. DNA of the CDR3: TGTGCCAGCAGTTACGCAGACCCGGGCGTTATAGAGACCCAGTACTTC. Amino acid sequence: CASSYADPGVIETQYF.

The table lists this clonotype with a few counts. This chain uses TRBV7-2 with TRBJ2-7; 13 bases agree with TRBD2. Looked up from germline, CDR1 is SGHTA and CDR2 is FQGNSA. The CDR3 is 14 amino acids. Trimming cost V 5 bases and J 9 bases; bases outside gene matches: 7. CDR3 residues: CASSPGLAGSAQYF. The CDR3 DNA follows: TGTGCCAGCAGCCCGGGACTAGCGGGGTCGGCGCAGTACTTC.

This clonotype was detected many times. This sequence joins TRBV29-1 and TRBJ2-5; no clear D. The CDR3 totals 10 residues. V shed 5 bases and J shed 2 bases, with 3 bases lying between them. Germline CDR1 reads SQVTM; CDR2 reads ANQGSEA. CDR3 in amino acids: CSVRQETQYF. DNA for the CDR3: TGCAGCGTTAGGCAAGAGACCCAGTACTTC.

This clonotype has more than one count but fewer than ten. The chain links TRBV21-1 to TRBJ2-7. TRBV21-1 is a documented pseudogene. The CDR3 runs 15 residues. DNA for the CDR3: TGTGCCAGCAGCAAAGGGCCCCACAGAGCCTACGAGCAGTACGTC. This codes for CASSKGPHRAYEQYV.

CDR3: CASSQEGRSWETQYF. CDR3 DNA: TGTGCCAGCAGCCAAGAGGGCAGATCCTGGGAGACCCAGTACTTC. V and J are TRBV3-1 and TRBJ2-5; no reliable D call. V was clipped by 0 bases and J by 5 bases, with 13 bases between them. The CDR3 length is 15 residues. Germline values: CDR1 LGHDT, CDR2 YNNKEL (reference sequence).

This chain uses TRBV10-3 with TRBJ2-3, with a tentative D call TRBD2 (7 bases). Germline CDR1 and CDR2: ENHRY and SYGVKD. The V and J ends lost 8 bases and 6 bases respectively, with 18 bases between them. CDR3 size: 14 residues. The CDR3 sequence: CAIGAGAGGDTQYF. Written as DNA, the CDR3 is TGTGCCATCGGCGCGGGGGCCGGGGGGGATACGCAGTATTTT.

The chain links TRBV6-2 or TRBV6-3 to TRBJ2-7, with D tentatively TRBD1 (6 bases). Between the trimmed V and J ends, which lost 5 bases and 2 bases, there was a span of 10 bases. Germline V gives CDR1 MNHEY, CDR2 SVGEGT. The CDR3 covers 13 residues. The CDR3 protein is CASSRQAAYEQYV. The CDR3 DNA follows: TGTGCCAGCAGTCGACAGGCAGCCTACGAGCAGTACGTC.

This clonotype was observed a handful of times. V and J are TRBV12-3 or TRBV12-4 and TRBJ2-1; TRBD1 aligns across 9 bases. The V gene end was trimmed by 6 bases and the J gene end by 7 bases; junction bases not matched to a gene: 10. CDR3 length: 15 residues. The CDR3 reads CASSQTGGLGNEQFF. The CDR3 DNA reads TGTGCCAGCAGCCAAACAGGGGGCCTCGGAAATGAGCAGTTCTTC.

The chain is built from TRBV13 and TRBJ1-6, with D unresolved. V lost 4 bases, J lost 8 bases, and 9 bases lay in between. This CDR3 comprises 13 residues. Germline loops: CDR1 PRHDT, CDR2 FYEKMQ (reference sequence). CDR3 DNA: TGTGCCAGCAGCTCCCGCGGCGATTCACCCCTCCACTTT. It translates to CASSSRGDSPLHF.

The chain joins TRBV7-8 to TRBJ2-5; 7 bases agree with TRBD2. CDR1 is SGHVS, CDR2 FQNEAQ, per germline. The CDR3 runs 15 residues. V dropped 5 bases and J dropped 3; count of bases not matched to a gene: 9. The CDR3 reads CASSHIGAGEETQYF. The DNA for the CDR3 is TGTGCCAGCAGCCACATCGGGGCGGGGGAAGAGACCCAGTACTTC.

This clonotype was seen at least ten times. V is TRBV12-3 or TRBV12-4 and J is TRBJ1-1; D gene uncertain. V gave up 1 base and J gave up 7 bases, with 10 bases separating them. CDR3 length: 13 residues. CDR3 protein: CASSLGREGEAFF. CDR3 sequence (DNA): TGTGCCAGCAGTTTAGGGCGGGAGGGTGAAGCTTTCTTT.

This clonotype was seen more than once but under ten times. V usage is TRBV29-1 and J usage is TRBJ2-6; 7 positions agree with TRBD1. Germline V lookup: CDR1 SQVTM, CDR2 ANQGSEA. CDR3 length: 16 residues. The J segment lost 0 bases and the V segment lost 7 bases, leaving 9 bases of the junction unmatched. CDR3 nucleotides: TGCAGCGCCCCACGGGACAGACACTCTGGGGCCAACGTCCTGACTTTC. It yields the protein CSAPRDRHSGANVLTF.

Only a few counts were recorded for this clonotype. The chain's CDR3 is CSAPRGPMNTEAFF. The CDR3 region has the DNA TGCAGTGCACCCAGGGGCCCGATGAACACTGAAGCTTTCTTT. The chain uses TRBV20-1 and TRBJ1-1; D is possibly TRBD1 (6 bases). The CDR3 spans 14 residues. From germline, CDR1 is DFQATT and CDR2 SNEGSKA (reference sequence). V was clipped by 6 bases and J by 0 bases, with 14 bases between them.

The CDR3 sequence: CAISDPSPLHF. The CDR3 DNA reads TGTGCCATCAGTGACCCTTCACCCCTCCACTTT. The chain has TRBV10-3 and TRBJ1-6; D is undetermined. The germline CDR1 and CDR2 sequences are ENHRY and SYGVKD. V was trimmed by 3 bases and J by 9 bases, leaving 3 bases between them. The CDR3 runs to 11 residues.

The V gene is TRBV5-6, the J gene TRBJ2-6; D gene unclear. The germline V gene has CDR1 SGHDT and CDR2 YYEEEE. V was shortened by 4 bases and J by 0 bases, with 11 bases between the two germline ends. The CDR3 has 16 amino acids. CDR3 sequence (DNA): TGTGCCAGCAGCGCCAAGTGGGACTCTGGGGCCAACGTCCTGACTTTC. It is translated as CASSAKWDSGANVLTF.

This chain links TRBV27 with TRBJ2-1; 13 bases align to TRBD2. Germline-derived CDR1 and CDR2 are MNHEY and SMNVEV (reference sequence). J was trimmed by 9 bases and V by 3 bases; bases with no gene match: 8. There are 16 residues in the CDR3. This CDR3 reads CASSFPGTSGIVEQFF. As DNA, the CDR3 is TGTGCCAGCAGTTTTCCCGGGACTAGCGGGATTGTTGAGCAGTTCTTC.

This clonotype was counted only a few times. The DNA of the CDR3 is TGTGCCAGCAGTCCAACGGGACAGGGGGAAAGGTATGAGCAGTTCTTC. It encodes CASSPTGQGERYEQFF. The chain links TRBV12-3 or TRBV12-4 to TRBJ2-1; 11 bases match TRBD1. The CDR3 runs to 16 residues. Losses at the gene ends were 5 bases for V and 8 bases for J; bases not matched to a gene: 11.

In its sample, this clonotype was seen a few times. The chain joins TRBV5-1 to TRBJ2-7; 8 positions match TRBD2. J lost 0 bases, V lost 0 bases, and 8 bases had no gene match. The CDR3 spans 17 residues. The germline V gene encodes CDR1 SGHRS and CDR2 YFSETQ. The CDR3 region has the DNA TGCGCCAGCAGCTTGGGGGCGGGAGGATCATCCTCCTACGAGCAGTACTTC. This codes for CASSLGAGGSSSYEQYF.

CDR3 residues: CASSLEAGGLKTQYF. For the CDR3, the DNA is TGCGCCAGCAGCTTGGAGGCGGGAGGGCTGAAGACCCAGTACTTC. The chain employs TRBV5-1 and TRBJ2-5; 9 nucleotides align to TRBD2. Germline V gene sequence: CDR1 SGHRS, CDR2 YFSETQ. The CDR3 spans 15 residues. The J segment lost 6 bases and the V segment lost 0 bases, leaving 6 bases of the junction unmatched.

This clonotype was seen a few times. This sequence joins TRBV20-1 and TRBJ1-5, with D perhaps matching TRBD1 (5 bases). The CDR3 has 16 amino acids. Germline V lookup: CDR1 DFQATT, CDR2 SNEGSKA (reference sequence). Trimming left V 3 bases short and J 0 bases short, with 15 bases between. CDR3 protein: CSARVGGVYSNQPQHF. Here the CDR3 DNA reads TGCAGTGCTAGGGTGGGGGGTGTCTATAGCAATCAGCCCCAGCATTTT.